The 20 T cell receptor beta chains in this list originate from one sample, sequenced in a study of T cell changes during pregnancy in multiple sclerosis. Produced via immunoSEQ multiplex PCR; TCRdb's table is partial and in-frame only. The sample holds some 30,000 clones, approximately 90% seen once. The input for sequencing was CD8+ T cells from peripheral blood mononuclear cells, taken in the second trimester of pregnancy. All receptors come from a female donor with multiple sclerosis, enrolled in a pregnancy study.

This clone ranks as medium-sized (0.01 to 0.1%). The chain combines TRBV12-5 with TRBJ2-2; D ambiguous. Trimming shortened V by 9 bases and J by 8 bases, and 7 bases separated the two germline ends. The CDR3 is 10 residues long. Looked up from germline, CDR1 is LGHNT and CDR2 is FRNRAP. CDR3 DNA: TGTGCTAGCTGGAGTGGGGAGCTGTTTTTT. Translated: CASWSGELFF.

The chain links TRBV11-3 to TRBJ2-7, with 8 bases matching TRBD1. The CDR3 loop spans 14 amino acids. The J segment lost 1 base and the V segment lost 1 base, leaving 0 bases of the junction unmatched. Germline-derived CDR1 and CDR2 are SGHNT and YENEEA. CDR3 region: CASSLGDRSYEQYF. For the CDR3, the DNA is TGTGCCAGCAGCTTAGGGGACAGGTCCTACGAGCAGTACTTC.

In its sample, this clone was seen once. This rearrangement joins TRBV6-5 to TRBJ2-6; no clear D. This CDR3 has 15 residues. Deletions cut 5 bases from V and 0 bases from J, with 8 bases between. CDR1 is MNHEY and CDR2 is SVGAGI in the germline V gene. The CDR3, as DNA: TGTGCCAGCAGTCCTGAGAGCTCTGGGGCCAACGTCCTGACTTTC. It is translated as CASSPESSGANVLTF.

This rearrangement joins TRBV28 to TRBJ2-3, with D perhaps matching TRBD1 (6 bases). The CDR3 is 16 residues long. The V and J ends lost 3 bases and 2 bases respectively, with 15 bases between them. Germline V gene sequence: CDR1 MDHEN, CDR2 SYDVKM. The CDR3 spells CASSLGAGQTTDTQYF. CDR3 DNA sequence: TGTGCCAGCAGTTTGGGGGCAGGACAGACCACAGATACGCAGTATTTT.

This sequence joins TRBV15 and TRBJ1-1; possible D gene TRBD1, 6 bases. The CDR3 is made up of 20 amino acids. Trimming stripped 1 base from V and 6 bases from J, with 30 bases between. From germline, CDR1 is LNHNV and CDR2 YYDKDF (reference sequence). The CDR3 loop reads CATSRVFRGDRRERFAEAFF. DNA of the CDR3: TGTGCCACCAGCAGAGTGTTTAGAGGAGACAGGCGTGAGAGGTTTGCTGAAGCTTTCTTT.

The chain combines TRBV6-4 with TRBJ1-6, with D hard to call. The CDR3 covers 17 residues. Trimming cost V 0 bases and J 7 bases, with 16 bases left between them. The germline V gene encodes CDR1 MRHNA and CDR2 SNTAGT. Here the CDR3 DNA reads TGTGCCAGCAGTGACTCATGGGATGGTGGGAGCAATTCACCCCTCCACTTT. Translated: CASSDSWDGGSNSPLHF.

The chain carries TRBV4-1 and TRBJ2-1; 7 positions agree with TRBD1. The germline gives CDR1 MGHRA, CDR2 YSYEKL. Trimming cost V 4 bases and J 4 bases; bases outside gene matches: 13. The CDR3 runs to 17 residues. CDR3 residues: CASSRRQGESYYNEQFF. CDR3 DNA sequence: TGCGCCAGCAGCCGCAGACAGGGCGAGTCGTATTACAATGAGCAGTTCTTC.

In nucleotides, the CDR3 is TGTGCCTGGAGTGTACTCCAGCGGGCCGAGCAGTACTTC. This encodes CAWSVLQRAEQYF. The chain has TRBV30 and TRBJ2-7, with a weak D call TRBD2 (6 bases). The CDR3 sequence is 13 residues long. Trimming left V 0 bases short and J 6 bases short, with 12 bases between. Germline V gives CDR1 GTSNPN, CDR2 SVGIG (reference sequence).

The chain has TRBV5-1 and TRBJ2-5, with a tentative D call TRBD2 (5 bases). V lost 7 bases and J 4 bases, leaving 11 bases between the germline ends. The CDR3 runs to 12 residues. CDR1 is SGHRS and CDR2 is YFSETQ in the germline V gene. CDR3 sequence reads: CASGVGRETQYF. In nucleotides, the CDR3 is TGCGCCAGCGGGGTAGGGAGAGAGACCCAGTACTTC. The full variable domain, its missing parts supplied by reference TRBV5-1 and TRBJ2-5, is KAGVTQTPRYLIKTRGQQVTLSCSPISGHRSVSWYQQTPGQGLQFLFEYFSETQRNKGNFPGRFSGRQFSNSRSEMNVSTLELGDSALYLCASGVGRETQYFGPGTRLLVL.

About this clone: One end of the junction fails to match germline, which may point to a read error. V usage is TRBV7-7 and J usage is TRBJ1-1; D is uncertain. Germline V gene sequence: CDR1 SSHAT, CDR2 FNYEAQ (reference sequence). The CDR3 length is 14 residues. Here the CDR3 reads CASSLVCDGLEAFF. CDR3 nucleotides: TGTGCTAGCAGCTTAGTTTGTGACGGACTTGAAGCTTTCTTT.

V and J are TRBV9 and TRBJ2-7; 8 bases line up with TRBD1. With V trimmed by 1 base and J by 4 bases, 7 bases remained unmatched. The length of the CDR3 is 15 residues. Germline CDR1 and CDR2: SGDLS and YYNGEE. Here the CDR3 DNA reads TGTGCCAGCAGCGTATACCAGGGGGCTATGTACGAGCAGTACTTC. It is translated as CASSVYQGAMYEQYF.

CDR3 bases: TGTGCCAGCAGTGACGGGACAGGGGGCAATCAGCCCCAGCATTTT. Its protein is CASSDGTGGNQPQHF. The chain is built from TRBV6-4 and TRBJ1-5; 10 positions agree with TRBD1. CDR1 and CDR2 (germline): MRHNA, SNTAGT. This CDR3 contains 15 residues. V shed 2 bases, J shed 2 bases, and the junction held 0 bases outside the gene matches.

The rearrangement uses TRBV27 and TRBJ2-7; TRBD2 is a possible D gene (6 bases). Trimming stripped 6 bases from V and 6 bases from J, with 15 bases between. Per the germline V gene, CDR1 is MNHEY and CDR2 is SMNVEV (reference sequence). The CDR3 is 13 amino acids. The CDR3 DNA sequence: TGTGCCAGCAGCCCAGGGACTCTGGGCGAGCAGTACTTC. Translated: CASSPGTLGEQYF.

This clone was detected only once. The genes are TRBV27 and TRBJ2-1; 13 bases are shared with TRBD2. CDR1 MNHEY and CDR2 SMNVEV come from the germline V gene (reference sequence). V lost 4 bases, J lost 8 bases, and 8 bases stayed unmatched. The CDR3 is made up of 16 amino acids. Written as DNA, the CDR3 is TGTGCCAGCAGTTCCGGAAGACTAGCGGGAGGAGATGAGCAGTTCTTC. Translated: CASSSGRLAGGDEQFF.

The CDR3 DNA sequence: TGTGCCAGCAGTGAAGGGCGGGACGGGGAAAAACTGTTTTTT. As protein: CASSEGRDGEKLFF. The rearrangement uses TRBV6-1 and TRBJ1-4, with D perhaps TRBD1 (5 bases). Trimming shortened V by 1 base and J by 8 bases, and 11 bases separated the two germline ends. The CDR3 spans 14 residues. The germline V gene encodes CDR1 MNHNS and CDR2 SASEGT.

This clone came up once. The chain is built from TRBV2 and TRBJ2-7; 8 bases are shared with TRBD2. Trimming cost V 6 bases and J 0 bases; bases outside gene matches: 7. The CDR3 loop spans 15 amino acids. The germline CDR1 and CDR2 sequences are SNHLY and FYNNEI. CDR3 bases: TGTGCCAGCAGGATCCCAGCGGGGGCCTCCTACGAGCAGTACTTC. It yields the protein CASRIPAGASYEQYF.

V usage is TRBV6-4 and J usage is TRBJ1-2; TRBD1 agrees at 7 bases. Germline V gene data show CDR1 as MRHNA and CDR2 as SNTAGT. This CDR3 is built from 14 residues. J gave up 4 bases and V 3 bases, and 5 bases lay outside the gene matches. The CDR3 DNA reads TGTGCCAGCAGTGATGGGGACAGCGCCTATGGCTACACCTTC. It is translated as CASSDGDSAYGYTF.

This chain uses TRBV11-2 with TRBJ2-1, with 11 bases lining up with TRBD2. CDR3 length equals 16 residues. Trimming took 4 bases from V and 5 from J; bases not matched to a gene: 7. Germline loops: CDR1 SGHAT, CDR2 FQNNGV. This chain's CDR3 is CASSWEGTSGNNEQFF. DNA of the CDR3: TGTGCCAGCAGCTGGGAGGGGACTAGCGGAAACAATGAGCAGTTCTTC.

The rearrangement links TRBV19 to TRBJ2-1; 11 positions agree with TRBD1. The J segment lost 6 bases and the V segment lost 3 bases, leaving 1 base of the junction unmatched. CDR3 length: 14 residues. CDR1 LNHDA and CDR2 SQIVND come from the germline V gene (reference sequence). CDR3 residues: CASSIGTGGNEQFF. CDR3 DNA sequence: TGTGCCAGTAGTATTGGGACAGGGGGCAATGAGCAGTTCTTC.

This chain joins TRBV27 and TRBJ2-7; 7 positions agree with TRBD1. V was clipped by 5 bases and J by 2 bases; unmatched bases: 3. The germline V gene has CDR1 MNHEY and CDR2 SMNVEV (reference sequence). The CDR3 runs to 13 residues. The CDR3 loop is CASSPTGAYEQYF. The CDR3 DNA reads as TGTGCCAGCAGTCCTACAGGGGCCTACGAGCAGTACTTC.